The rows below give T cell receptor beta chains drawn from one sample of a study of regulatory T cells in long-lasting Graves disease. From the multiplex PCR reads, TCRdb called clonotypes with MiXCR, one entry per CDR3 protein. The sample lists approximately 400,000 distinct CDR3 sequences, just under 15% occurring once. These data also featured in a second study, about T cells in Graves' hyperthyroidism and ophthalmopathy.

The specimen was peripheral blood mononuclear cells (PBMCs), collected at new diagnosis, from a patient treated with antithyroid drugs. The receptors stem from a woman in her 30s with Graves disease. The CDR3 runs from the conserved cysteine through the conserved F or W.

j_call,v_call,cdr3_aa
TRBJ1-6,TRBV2,CASLGTGGSPLHF
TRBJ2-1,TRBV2,CASSGLGPIDEQFF
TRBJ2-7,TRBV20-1,CSAGGLAGLEQYF
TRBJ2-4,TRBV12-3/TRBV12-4,CASSQLRGDIQYF
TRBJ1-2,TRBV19,CASSIDLWTSPYGYTF
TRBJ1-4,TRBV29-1,CSSAMGSGEKLFF
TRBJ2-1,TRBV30,CAWSYKTGLAGGRYNEQFF
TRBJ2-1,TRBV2,CASSPMTRVYNEQFF
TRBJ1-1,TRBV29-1,CSVPGTGGRNTEAFF
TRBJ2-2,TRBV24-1,CATSDLVTGELFF
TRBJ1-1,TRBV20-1,CSAADRGHSATEAFF
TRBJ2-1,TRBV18,CASSPQGSFNEQFF
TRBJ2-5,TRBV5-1,CASTRQGPGTQYF
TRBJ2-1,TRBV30,CAWSPPLGRGGEQFF
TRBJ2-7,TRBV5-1,CASSFVATSGPYEQYF
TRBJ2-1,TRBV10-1,CASSPGLAGALSNEQFF